This T cell receptor beta chain was recovered during a study of cytomegalovirus exposure and HLA in healthy donors. The study's findings and limits: Common viral pathogens (according to a later analysis) appeared linked to several of the most significant clusters.

Trimming pared 2 bases from V and 0 bases from J, leaving 11 bases between. Germline V gene data show CDR1 as WNHNN and CDR2 as SYGVQD (reference sequence). The CDR3 totals 15 residues. The PCR employed 60 Vbeta primers together with 13 Jbeta primers. The table came from immunoSEQ multiplex PCR; TCRdb's copy has only in-frame clones and leaves some out. The repertoire holds about 120,000 clones, with about 86% as singletons. This clone was recorded many times. What it recognizes is unknown. This TCR was recovered from a woman between 40 and 55 years old in good health and CMV-seronegative. V is TRBV10-1 and J is TRBJ2-7, with D uncertain. The sequenced sample was PBMCs. The CDR3 spells CASSEGQANSYEQYF. CDR3 nucleotides: TGCGCCAGCAGTGAGGGTCAGGCGAACTCCTACGAGCAGTACTTC.